This is a list of T cell receptor beta chains from one sample in a study of Graves' ophthalmopathy and Graves' hyperthyroidism. TCRdb used MiXCR to reprocess the multiplex PCR reads, holding one entry per CDR3 protein. The sample lists about 620,000 distinct CDR3 sequences, about a fifth occurring once. Material: peripheral blood. The receptors originated from a young woman with stable Graves' hyperthyroidism. Some clones in this sample may be carry-over from other donors' samples. Both conserved end residues are part of each CDR3. D genes are given only for firm matches. Only some rows state a clone size, as once, few, many or a class for expanded clones.

CDR3: CASSLSPGPKSTETQYF
DNA: TGTGCCAGCAGTCTCTCCCCCGGTCCCAAGAGCACAGAGACCCAGTACTTC
V: TRBV6-1
D: NA
J: TRBJ2-5
size: many

CDR3: CAIEQGNTGELFF
DNA: TGTGCCATCGAACAGGGAAACACCGGGGAGCTGTTTTTT
V: TRBV6-1
D: NA
J: TRBJ2-2
size: many

CDR3: CASSNSPPTGGREQYF
DNA: TGTGCCAGCAGTAACTCCCCGCCTACCGGGGGCCGCGAGCAGTACTTC
V: TRBV6-5
D: NA
J: TRBJ2-7
size: many

CDR3: CASSLSTGERETQYF
DNA: TGCGCCAGCAGCTTGTCGACAGGGGAGAGGGAGACCCAGTACTTC
V: TRBV5-1
D: TRBD1
J: TRBJ2-5
size: NA

CDR3: CASSWNPPLSGAGELFF
DNA: TGTGCCAGCAGTTGGAACCCTCCACTTAGCGGGGCCGGGGAGCTGTTTTTT
V: TRBV12-3/TRBV12-4
D: TRBD2
J: TRBJ2-2
size: many

CDR3: CASSFQPGQGAGGYTF
DNA: TGTGCCAGCAGCTTCCAACCGGGACAGGGGGCTGGGGGCTACACCTTC
V: TRBV6-1
D: TRBD1
J: TRBJ1-2
size: many

CDR3: CASSPLEGASAEAFF
DNA: TGTGCCAGCTCACCCCTGGAGGGGGCGAGCGCTGAAGCTTTCTTT
V: TRBV18
D: TRBD1
J: TRBJ1-1
size: NA

CDR3: CADKDVGANVLTF
DNA: TGTGCCGATAAAGACGTAGGGGCCAACGTCCTGACTTTC
V: TRBV7-2
D: NA
J: TRBJ2-6
size: many

CDR3: CASLRGYNSPLHF
DNA: TGTGCCAGCTTGAGGGGTTATAATTCACCCCTCCACTTT
V: TRBV6-2/TRBV6-3
D: NA
J: TRBJ1-6
size: few

CDR3: CASGTGGPLQETQYF
DNA: TGTGCCAGCGGTACCGGGGGCCCTCTACAAGAGACCCAGTACTTC
V: TRBV3-1
D: NA
J: TRBJ2-5
size: few

CDR3: CASSQDTRGHVIQYF
DNA: TGCGCCAGCAGCCAAGATACCAGGGGGCATGTCATTCAGTACTTC
V: TRBV4-1
D: TRBD1
J: TRBJ2-4
size: few

CDR3: CAISESTAPYEQYF
DNA: TGTGCCATCAGTGAGTCAACGGCACCCTACGAGCAGTACTTC
V: TRBV10-3
D: NA
J: TRBJ2-7
size: many

CDR3: CASTTAGGAGYGYTF
DNA: TGTGCCAGCACCACGGCGGGGGGGGCTGGATATGGCTACACCTTC
V: TRBV7-2
D: NA
J: TRBJ1-2
size: many

CDR3: CASSLQRGTSEQYF
DNA: TGTGCCAGCAGCCTCCAGCGGGGGACCTCCGAGCAGTACTTC
V: TRBV3-1
D: TRBD2
J: TRBJ2-7
size: NA

CDR3: CASSATGRYGYTF
DNA: TGTGCCAGCAGTGCGACAGGACGCTATGGCTACACCTTC
V: TRBV6-1
D: NA
J: TRBJ1-2
size: NA

CDR3: CASSHLAGGGYEQYF
DNA: TGCGCCAGCAGCCACCTAGCGGGGGGCGGCTACGAGCAGTACTTC
V: TRBV4-1
D: TRBD2
J: TRBJ2-7
size: many

CDR3: CASIGHPNTEAFF
DNA: TGTGCCAGCATCGGACACCCGAACACTGAAGCTTTCTTT
V: TRBV6-1
D: NA
J: TRBJ1-1
size: NA

CDR3: CASTLGQPEAFF
DNA: TGTGCCAGCACCCTAGGACAGCCTGAAGCTTTCTTT
V: TRBV12-3/TRBV12-4
D: NA
J: TRBJ1-1
size: NA

CDR3: CASKGGVQHSEAFF
DNA: TGTGCCAGCAAAGGCGGGGTACAGCACTCTGAAGCTTTCTTT
V: TRBV6-1
D: NA
J: TRBJ1-1
size: NA

CDR3: CAYQRVSGNTIYF
DNA: TGTGCCTATCAGAGGGTGTCCGGAAACACCATATATTTT
V: TRBV30
D: NA
J: TRBJ1-3
size: NA

CDR3: CASSQGSQGATGANVLTF
DNA: TGCGCCAGCAGCCAAGGGTCACAGGGGGCGACTGGGGCCAACGTCCTGACTTTC
V: TRBV4-1
D: TRBD1
J: TRBJ2-6
size: NA

CDR3: CAISRGRQGTETQYF
DNA: TGTGCCATCAGTCGAGGCAGACAGGGGACGGAGACCCAGTACTTC
V: TRBV10-3
D: TRBD1
J: TRBJ2-5
size: many

CDR3: CASSYGAVAGGGETQYF
DNA: TGTGCCAGCAGTTACGGTGCGGTAGCGGGGGGCGGAGAGACCCAGTACTTC
V: TRBV6-5
D: TRBD2
J: TRBJ2-5
size: NA

CDR3: CSRGGQGNTEAFF
DNA: TGCAGTAGGGGGGGACAGGGGAACACTGAAGCTTTCTTT
V: TRBV20-1
D: TRBD1
J: TRBJ1-1
size: NA

CDR3: CASSDQAGPSSYEQYF
DNA: TGTGCCAGCAGTGATCAAGCGGGGCCTTCCTCCTACGAGCAGTACTTC
V: TRBV25-1
D: TRBD2
J: TRBJ2-7
size: many

CDR3: CSATSGRVFEQYF
DNA: TGCAGTGCAACTAGCGGGAGGGTGTTCGAGCAGTACTTC
V: TRBV20-1
D: TRBD2
J: TRBJ2-7
size: many

CDR3: CASSYLGFKNTEAFF
DNA: TGTGCCAGCAGTTACTTGGGGTTCAAGAACACTGAAGCTTTCTTT
V: TRBV6-5
D: NA
J: TRBJ1-1
size: many

CDR3: CASSSEGYQETQYF
DNA: TGTGCCAGCAGCTCTGAGGGGTACCAAGAGACCCAGTACTTC
V: TRBV7-9
D: NA
J: TRBJ2-5
size: few

CDR3: CSVARGPQETQYF
DNA: TGCAGCGTTGCCAGGGGACCGCAAGAGACCCAGTACTTC
V: TRBV29-1
D: NA
J: TRBJ2-5
size: NA

CDR3: CASSPGTLTFTEAFF
DNA: TGCGCCAGCAGTCCCGGGACTTTGACTTTCACGGAAGCTTTCTTT
V: TRBV10-1
D: NA
J: TRBJ1-1
size: NA

CDR3: CASSRGRANYGYTF
DNA: TGTGCCAGTAGCCGGGGCAGGGCCAACTATGGCTACACCTTC
V: TRBV13
D: NA
J: TRBJ1-2
size: many

CDR3: CASSTGGQGAFF
DNA: TGTGCCAGCAGTACAGGGGGCCAAGGGGCTTTCTTT
V: TRBV6-1
D: TRBD1
J: TRBJ1-1
size: many

CDR3: CASSTLSTGELFF
DNA: TGCGCCAGCAGCACCCTAAGTACCGGGGAGCTGTTTTTT
V: TRBV5-1
D: NA
J: TRBJ2-2
size: NA

CDR3: CASSSGQVTQETQYF
DNA: TGTGCCAGCAGTTCTGGGCAGGTGACACAAGAGACCCAGTACTTC
V: TRBV28
D: NA
J: TRBJ2-5
size: NA

CDR3: CASSSTADTQYF
DNA: TGTGCCAGCAGTTCGACGGCGGATACGCAGTATTTT
V: TRBV12-3/TRBV12-4
D: NA
J: TRBJ2-3
size: NA

CDR3: CATSDHTGKNTEAFF
DNA: TGTGCCACCAGTGACCACACCGGGAAGAACACTGAAGCTTTCTTT
V: TRBV24-1
D: NA
J: TRBJ1-1
size: many

CDR3: CASSQVGQGRTEAFF
DNA: TGCGCCAGCAGCCAAGTGGGACAGGGAAGAACTGAAGCTTTCTTT
V: TRBV4-1
D: TRBD1
J: TRBJ1-1
size: NA